This entry is about one T cell receptor beta chain. Per the original data handling: Amplified reference gene primers provided the basis for estimating nucleated cell counts. Profiling relied on immunoSEQ multiplex PCR, and the TCRdb table lists in-frame clones only, not all of them. V, J and clone size are taken as reported in that table, and D and trimming were inferred from the DNA itself. The repertoire holds some 260,000 clones, with around 89% as singletons. This entry is derived from a study of blood T cell repertoires in COVID-19. Study overall: The samples span acute and convalescent COVID-19 from the United States, Italy and Spain.

The length of the CDR3 is 18 residues. Germline CDR1 reads DFQATT; CDR2 reads SNEGSKA (reference sequence). V trimming: 3 bases; J trimming: 2 bases; junction bases outside the gene matches: 17. This rearrangement joins TRBV20-1 to TRBJ2-5; TRBD2 aligns across 8 bases. Material for sequencing was PBMCs or T cells enriched from blood (not recorded which). The sequence derives from a man aged 40-49 years who had recovered from COVID-19. DNA of the CDR3: TGCAGTGCTAGTCTCGCGGGGGGCCACCCAATCCCTCAAGAGACCCAGTACTTC. It encodes CSASLAGGHPIPQETQYF.